The 29 T cell receptor beta chains listed next were all sequenced from one sample in a study of T cell responses to AZD1222 COVID-19 vaccine (dated by TCRdb to 2020 to 2023). The time point label, read with the paper, signifies: about 28 days (+/-7) after the second vaccine dose. The receptor library was made with the immunoSEQ multiplex PCR assay. Not all clones reach the TCRdb copy of this immuneACCESS table, which keeps in-frame sequences only. Checked studies attribute under half of the gap to unresolved V genes and leave the rest unexplained. The sample table shows 120,000 or so clones, and 92% are seen once. The top ten clones comprise 7.9% of the sample. This specimen was peripheral blood, taken 28 days after the second AZD1222 dose. All receptors come from an adult who received the AZD1222 COVID-19 vaccine.

The rearrangement joins TRBV7-8 to TRBJ2-1; 10 nucleotides line up with TRBD2. CDR3 size: 16 residues. V trimming: 5 bases; J trimming: 10 bases; junction bases outside the gene matches: 14. Germline-derived CDR1 and CDR2 are SGHVS and FQNEAQ. The CDR3 sequence is CASSRRGAGGPGEQFF. The CDR3 DNA reads TGTGCCAGCAGCCGGCGGGGAGCGGGAGGGCCGGGGGAGCAGTTCTTC. Using reference TRBV7-8 and TRBJ2-1 for the parts outside the CDR3, the full variable domain is GAGVSQSPRYKVAKRGQDVALRCDPISGHVSLFWYQQALGQGPEFLTYFQNEAQLDKSGLPSDRFFAERPEGSVSTLKIQRTQQEDSAVYLCASSRRGAGGPGEQFFGPGTRLTVL.

This clone has just a few counts. The chain carries TRBV5-4 and TRBJ2-1; 9 positions match TRBD1. Germline loops: CDR1 SGHNT, CDR2 YYREEE (reference sequence). This CDR3 spans 15 amino acids. The junction had 10 bases not matched to a gene; V was cut back by 6 bases and J by 6 bases. CDR3: CASTDSGTGFNEQFF. DNA of the CDR3: TGTGCCAGCACCGATTCCGGGACAGGGTTCAATGAGCAGTTCTTC.

The chain joins TRBV29-1 to TRBJ1-4; D is perhaps TRBD1 (6 bases). V lost 7 bases and J lost 8, with 17 bases in between. The CDR3 totals 13 residues. Germline V gives CDR1 SQVTM, CDR2 ANQGSEA. The CDR3 sequence is CSALRRGVEKLFF. In DNA form, the CDR3 reads TGCAGCGCGTTAAGGAGGGGGGTAGAAAAACTGTTTTTT.

The V gene is TRBV28, the J gene TRBJ1-6; D unclear. The CDR3 covers 16 residues. Germline loops: CDR1 MDHEN, CDR2 SYDVKM. Trimming removed 4 bases at V and 3 bases at J, with 13 bases between. CDR3 nucleotides: TGTGCCAGCAGTTCCCCCTCCCGGGGCTATAATTCACCCCTCCACTTT. The encoded protein is CASSSPSRGYNSPLHF.

A note on this clone: A junction end diverges from the germline sequence, so it may reflect a read error. V gene TRBV19 combines with J gene TRBJ2-7; 9 bases match TRBD2. The germline V gene has CDR1 LNHDA and CDR2 SQIVND (reference sequence). CDR3 length: 16 residues. CDR3 region: CASRNLGGTSSDEQYF. As DNA, the CDR3 is TGTGCCAGTAGGAACCTGGGTGGGACTAGCTCCGACGAGCAGTACTTC.

CDR3 loop: CSVYMNTEAFF. The CDR3 coding sequence is TGCAGCGTTTACATGAACACTGAAGCTTTCTTT. V usage is TRBV29-1 and J usage is TRBJ1-1; D unresolved. V was trimmed by 5 bases and J by 0 bases, leaving 4 bases between them. The CDR3 sequence is 11 residues long. Germline values: CDR1 SQVTM, CDR2 ANQGSEA.

V usage is TRBV7-2 and J usage is TRBJ2-1; 7 bases match TRBD2. Looked up from germline, CDR1 is SGHTA and CDR2 is FQGNSA. Trimming took 5 bases from V and 3 from J; bases not matched to a gene: 10. This CDR3 is 16 amino acids long. CDR3 in DNA: TGTGCCAGCAGCCGGACGGGCGGCGGGGGCTACAATGAGCAGTTCTTC. Translated: CASSRTGGGGYNEQFF.

The chain is built from TRBV5-5 and TRBJ2-5, with a possible D match to TRBD1 (6 bases). This CDR3 region has 17 residues. Germline loops: CDR1 SGHKS, CDR2 YYEKEE (reference sequence). Trimming pared 4 bases from V and 4 bases from J, leaving 23 bases between. The CDR3: CASSPQGHPRIAETQYF. CDR3 in DNA: TGTGCCAGCAGCCCCCAGGGACACCCGAGGATTGCAGAGACCCAGTACTTC.

This clone has a handful of counts. The chain couples TRBV28 to TRBJ1-4; no firm D call. Trimming left V 6 bases short and J 4 bases short, with 21 bases between. Germline CDR1 reads MDHEN; CDR2 reads SYDVKM. The CDR3 has 17 amino acids. In DNA form, the CDR3 reads TGTGCCAGCAGGACCCACGTCGACGGGGATTTTAATGAAAAACTGTTTTTT. It codes for CASRTHVDGDFNEKLFF.

The chain's CDR3 is CASSISGPTNEKLFF. CDR3 bases: TGTGCCAGCAGCATCTCCGGACCAACTAATGAAAAACTGTTTTTT. This chain connects TRBV7-8 to TRBJ1-4; the D is unclear. V was shortened by 5 bases and J by 0 bases, with 10 bases between the two germline ends. Germline V gene lookup returns CDR1 SGHVS and CDR2 FQNEAQ. This CDR3 has 15 residues.

This clone occurred once. The chain employs TRBV4-1 and TRBJ2-1, with D perhaps matching TRBD2 (6 bases). The CDR3 is 17 residues long. Deletions cut 2 bases from V and 5 bases from J, with 19 bases between. The germline V gene has CDR1 MGHRA and CDR2 YSYEKL. CDR3 residues: CASSQSPEGGRDNEQFF. CDR3 DNA sequence: TGCGCCAGCAGCCAATCCCCGGAGGGAGGCAGGGACAATGAGCAGTTCTTC.

CDR3: CASSHGTAGTYEQYF. The CDR3 DNA sequence: TGTGCCAGCAGCCATGGGACAGCGGGAACTTACGAGCAGTACTTC. The chain has TRBV3-1 (or the pseudogene TRBV3-2) and TRBJ2-7, with D perhaps matching TRBD1 or TRBD2 (7 bases each). V dropped 3 bases and J dropped 4 bases, with 16 bases sitting between them. The CDR3 length is 15 residues. CDR1 and CDR2 from the germline V gene are LGHDT and YNNKEL (reference sequence).

This clone was detected a few times. The chain employs TRBV5-1 and TRBJ1-1; D may be TRBD1 (5 bases). The germline CDR1 and CDR2 sequences are SGHRS and YFSETQ. The CDR3 extends over 14 amino acids. V gave up 2 bases and J gave up 1 base, with 9 bases separating them. CDR3 sequence reads: CASSLQAANTEAFF. CDR3 bases: TGCGCCAGCAGCTTACAGGCCGCGAACACTGAAGCTTTCTTT.

The genes are TRBV7-9 and TRBJ1-1; the D gene is possibly TRBD1 (6 bases). This CDR3 has 15 amino acids. V shed 1 base and J shed 2 bases, with 11 bases lying between them. Germline assignment: CDR1 SEHNR and CDR2 FQNEAQ (reference sequence). The CDR3 loop reads CASSLVAGHNTEAFF. CDR3 nucleotide sequence: TGTGCCAGCAGCTTAGTTGCGGGACACAACACTGAAGCTTTCTTT. The full variable domain, its missing parts supplied by reference TRBV7-9 and TRBJ1-1, is DTGVSQNPRHKITKRGQNVTFRCDPISEHNRLYWYRQTLGQGPEFLTYFQNEAQLEKSRLLSDRFSAERPKGSFSTLEIQRTEQGDSAMYLCASSLVAGHNTEAFFGQGTRLTVV.

The J gene is TRBJ2-3, the V gene TRBV7-2; D remains ambiguous. Trimming removed 1 base from V and 4 bases from J, with 3 bases in between. The V gene's germline CDR1 is SGHTA and CDR2 FQGNSA. This CDR3 is 12 amino acids long. The CDR3 bases are TGTGCCAGCAGCTTAGGGGCAGATACGCAGTATTTT. Its protein product is CASSLGADTQYF.

The chain couples TRBV20-1 to TRBJ1-1; D remains ambiguous. V lost 3 bases, J lost 5 bases, and 7 bases lay in between. This CDR3 has 11 residues. Germline CDR1 and CDR2: DFQATT and SNEGSKA (reference sequence). CDR3 in DNA: TGCAGTGCTAGCTTCGGGACTGAAGCTTTCTTT. Encoded protein: CSASFGTEAFF.

The rearrangement joins TRBV7-2 to TRBJ1-1; tentative D call: TRBD1 (6 bases). Trimming stripped 2 bases from V and 1 base from J, with 14 bases between. The CDR3 consists of 16 residues. Per germline, CDR1 SGHTA and CDR2 FQGNSA. The CDR3 DNA follows: TGTGCCAGCAGCTTAAAACAGGGACGGAAGAACACTGAAGCTTTCTTT. Translation gives CASSLKQGRKNTEAFF. Drawing the rest from reference TRBV7-2 and TRBJ1-1, the complete variable domain is GAGVSQSPSNKVTEKGKDVELRCDPISGHTALYWYRQSLGQGLEFLIYFQGNSAPDKSGLPSDRFSAERTGGSVSTLTIQRTQQEDSAVYLCASSLKQGRKNTEAFFGQGTRLTVV.

J is TRBJ1-4 and V is TRBV2, with unresolved D. Germline CDR1 and CDR2: SNHLY and FYNNEI. V lost 0 bases, J lost 0 bases, and 8 bases lay in between. This CDR3 has 16 residues. The CDR3: CASSEAGLATNEKLFF. In DNA form, the CDR3 reads TGTGCCAGCAGTGAAGCGGGTTTAGCAACTAATGAAAAACTGTTTTTT.

J is TRBJ1-4 and V is TRBV29-1; tentatively, D is TRBD1 (5 bases). The CDR3 extends over 11 amino acids. Germline CDR1 and CDR2: SQVTM and ANQGSEA. V was clipped by 8 bases and J by 8 bases, with 12 bases between them. The CDR3 protein is CSIRVAEKLFF. CDR3 DNA sequence: TGCAGCATCAGGGTGGCGGAAAAACTGTTTTTT.

The V and J genes are TRBV9 and TRBJ2-1; 9 positions agree with TRBD1. The length of the CDR3 is 17 residues. After removal of 4 bases from V and 4 bases from J, the junction contained 12 bases not matched to a gene. Per the germline V gene, CDR1 is SGDLS and CDR2 is YYNGEE. The CDR3 protein is CASSSSGRTGVYNEQFF. In DNA, the CDR3 is TGTGCCAGCAGCTCAAGTGGGAGGACAGGGGTTTACAATGAGCAGTTCTTC.

The chain uses TRBV20-1 and TRBJ1-5; possibly TRBD1 for D (6 bases). V was cut by 3 bases and J by 0 bases, with 12 bases left in between. Germline CDR1 reads DFQATT; CDR2 reads SNEGSKA (reference sequence). The CDR3 covers 15 residues. CDR3 amino acids: CSASLGGNSNQPQHF. CDR3 bases: TGCAGTGCTAGTTTAGGGGGAAATAGCAATCAGCCCCAGCATTTT.

This clone was observed a single time. V gene TRBV19 combines with J gene TRBJ2-5; no clear D gene. CDR3 length: 14 residues. V was clipped by 5 bases and J by 0 bases, with 10 bases between them. The germline V gene has CDR1 LNHDA and CDR2 SQIVND (reference sequence). CDR3 region: CASSPGQYQETQYF. The CDR3 region has the DNA TGTGCCAGTAGTCCCGGGCAATACCAAGAGACCCAGTACTTC.

The chain employs TRBV7-9 and TRBJ2-1, with 7 bases fitting TRBD1. The CDR3 is made up of 15 amino acids. The V gene end was trimmed by 4 bases and the J gene end by 4 bases; junction bases not matched to a gene: 7. The germline CDR1 and CDR2 sequences are SEHNR and FQNEAQ (reference sequence). CDR3 coding DNA: TGTGCCAGCAGCTCTCCGGGACAGACGTACAATGAGCAGTTCTTC. Its translation: CASSSPGQTYNEQFF. Looking up the rest from reference TRBV7-9 and TRBJ2-1 gives the full variable domain: DTGVSQNPRHKITKRGQNVTFRCDPISEHNRLYWYRQTLGQGPEFLTYFQNEAQLEKSRLLSDRFSAERPKGSFSTLEIQRTEQGDSAMYLCASSSPGQTYNEQFFGPGTRLTVL.

This chain links TRBV6-5 with TRBJ2-7; 10 bases are a match to TRBD2. The CDR3 is 16 residues long. The germline V gene has CDR1 MNHEY and CDR2 SVGAGI. The V gene end was trimmed by 0 bases and the J gene end by 4 bases; junction bases not matched to a gene: 6. DNA for the CDR3: TGTGCCAGCAGTTACTCCCTAGCGGGAGTAGTTTACGAGCAGTACTTC. Translation gives CASSYSLAGVVYEQYF.

The chain combines TRBV29-1 with TRBJ1-4; TRBD1 aligns across 8 bases. The CDR3 is 15 amino acids. V shed 5 bases and J 7 bases; nucleotides not matched to a gene: 12. CDR1 is SQVTM and CDR2 is ANQGSEA in the germline V gene. CDR3 residues: CSVKGEGTGGEKLFF. The CDR3 DNA reads as TGCAGCGTTAAGGGGGAGGGGACAGGCGGTGAAAAACTGTTTTTT.

The chain recombines TRBV11-1 with TRBJ1-6, with D uncertain. CDR1 and CDR2 (germline): SGHAT, FQDESV (reference sequence). The CDR3 covers 13 residues. Between the trimmed V and J ends, which lost 0 bases and 7 bases, there was a span of 4 bases. CDR3 DNA sequence: TGTGCCAGCAGCTTAGCGCCGAATTCACCCCTCCACTTT. Residues: CASSLAPNSPLHF.

V usage is TRBV11-2 and J usage is TRBJ2-7; 9 bases are shared with TRBD1. The CDR3 is 14 amino acids. V dropped 5 bases and J dropped 4; count of bases not matched to a gene: 6. The germline V gene has CDR1 SGHAT and CDR2 FQNNGV. CDR3 DNA sequence: TGTGCCAGCAGCCGTGACAGGGGGGCTTACGAGCAGTACTTC. Translated: CASSRDRGAYEQYF.

The chain recombines TRBV20-1 with TRBJ2-3; no reliable D call. The length of the CDR3 is 13 residues. Per the germline V gene, CDR1 is DFQATT and CDR2 is SNEGSKA (reference sequence). Between the trimmed V and J ends, which lost 3 bases and 0 bases, there was a span of 7 bases. CDR3 sequence (DNA): TGCAGTGCTAGTTGGCAGAGCACAGATACGCAGTATTTT. It translates to CSASWQSTDTQYF.

V usage is TRBV3-1 (or the pseudogene TRBV3-2) and J usage is TRBJ2-2; D perhaps matches TRBD2 (5 bases). The CDR3 spans 15 residues. Trimming cost V 2 bases and J 0 bases, with 7 bases left between them. The V gene's germline CDR1 is LGHDT and CDR2 YNNKEL (reference sequence). The CDR3 sequence is CASSQWRANTGELFF. The CDR3 DNA reads as TGTGCCAGCAGCCAATGGCGGGCGAACACCGGGGAGCTGTTTTTT.